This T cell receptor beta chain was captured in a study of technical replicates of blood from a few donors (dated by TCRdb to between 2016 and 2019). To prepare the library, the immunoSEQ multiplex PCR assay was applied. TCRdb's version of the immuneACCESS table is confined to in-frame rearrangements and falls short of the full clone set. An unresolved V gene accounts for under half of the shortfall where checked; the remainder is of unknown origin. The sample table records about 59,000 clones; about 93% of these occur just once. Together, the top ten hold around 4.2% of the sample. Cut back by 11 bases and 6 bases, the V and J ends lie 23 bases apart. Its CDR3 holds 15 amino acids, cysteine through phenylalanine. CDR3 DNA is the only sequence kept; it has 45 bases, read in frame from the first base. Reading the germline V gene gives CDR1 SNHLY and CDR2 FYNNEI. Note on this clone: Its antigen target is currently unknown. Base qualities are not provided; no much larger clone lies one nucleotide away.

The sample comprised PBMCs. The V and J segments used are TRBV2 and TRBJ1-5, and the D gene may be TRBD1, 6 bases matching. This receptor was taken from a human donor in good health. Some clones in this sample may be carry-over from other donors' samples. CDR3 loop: CAPPRGRQAGQPQHF. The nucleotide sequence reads TGTGCCCCTCCCAGGGGTAGACAGGCGGGTCAGCCCCAGCATTTT.